These 27 T cell receptor beta chains were all obtained from the same sample, sequenced in a study of persistence of HIV-infected CD4 T cells. These receptors' antigens are unknown. An overlapping HIV-1 Gag peptide pool stimulated these cells at about 1 ug/peptide/mL. Responding CD4+ T cells were sorted by upregulation of both CD40 ligand and CD69. Sequencing used immunoSEQ version 4 in survey mode. Clones were sequenced by immunoSEQ multiplex PCR, and TCRdb holds only the in-frame ones, with some missing. The data contain about 25,000 clones, about 74% of them singletons. This specimen was CD4+ T cells sorted from PBMCs after approximately 18-hour stimulation, taken from a patient who received antiretroviral therapy. The source of these receptors is an adult man with HIV who was CMV-seropositive.

This chain joins TRBV27 and TRBJ1-1; D is possibly TRBD1 (6 bases). In germline, CDR1 is MNHEY, CDR2 SMNVEV (reference sequence). The CDR3 has 14 amino acids. V was trimmed by 0 bases and J by 3 bases, leaving 8 bases between them. DNA for the CDR3: TGTGCCAGCAGTTTATCAGGGACATACACTGAAGCTTTCTTT. Translated: CASSLSGTYTEAFF.

The chain employs TRBV19 and TRBJ1-1, with 8 bases fitting TRBD1. Germline trimming cut 4 bases from V and 3 bases from J; bases unmatched to any gene: 4. This CDR3 spans 14 amino acids. Germline V lookup: CDR1 LNHDA, CDR2 SQIVND (reference sequence). CDR3: CASSTTGGDTEAFF. In nucleotides, the CDR3 is TGTGCCAGTAGTACCACAGGGGGAGACACTGAAGCTTTCTTT.

The CDR3 here is CASSSSDSRGAGELFF. In nucleotides, the CDR3 is TGTGCCAGCAGCTCCTCGGACTCTAGAGGGGCCGGGGAGCTGTTTTTT. The V gene is TRBV5-5, the J gene TRBJ2-2, with D perhaps assigned TRBD1 or TRBD2 (5 bases each). CDR1 SGHKS and CDR2 YYEKEE come from the germline V gene (reference sequence). Between the trimmed V and J ends, which lost 3 bases and 6 bases, there was a span of 18 bases. CDR3 length: 16 residues.

In this sample, this clone turned up once. The chain joins TRBV9 to TRBJ1-2; the D gene is possibly TRBD1 (5 bases). The CDR3 loop spans 12 amino acids. Trimming pared 4 bases from V and 6 bases from J, leaving 10 bases between. CDR1 and CDR2 from the germline V gene are SGDLS and YYNGEE. This CDR3 is CASSPPGHGYTF. The CDR3 nucleotides read TGTGCCAGCAGCCCCCCGGGGCATGGCTACACCTTC.

The chain joins TRBV7-9 to TRBJ2-7; 9 positions match TRBD1. V lost 5 bases, J lost 6 bases, and 2 bases stayed unmatched. CDR3 size: 12 residues. Per the germline V gene, CDR1 is SEHNR and CDR2 is FQNEAQ (reference sequence). This CDR3 is CASSGDRAEQYF. CDR3 coding DNA: TGTGCCAGCAGCGGGGACAGGGCCGAGCAGTACTTC.

The gene calls are TRBV5-1 and TRBJ1-1, with D hard to call. Germline values: CDR1 SGHRS, CDR2 YFSETQ. This CDR3 has 14 amino acids. V lost 5 bases and J lost 0, with 11 bases in between. The CDR3 bases are TGCGCCAGCAGTAATGACAACGTGAACACTGAAGCTTTCTTT. Translated: CASSNDNVNTEAFF.

V is TRBV6-5 and J is TRBJ1-1, with 9 bases fitting TRBD1. With 2 bases clipped from V and 7 bases from J, the junction kept 8 bases outside the gene matches. This CDR3 is 15 amino acids long. CDR1 is MNHEY, CDR2 SVGAGI, per germline. DNA for the CDR3: TGTGCCAGCAGTTACCACCGGGACAGGGTTGTTGAAGCTTTCTTT. Protein: CASSYHRDRVVEAFF.

This clone came up once. This rearrangement joins TRBV28 to TRBJ2-4; D uncertain. The length of the CDR3 is 12 residues. Between the trimmed V and J ends, which lost 4 bases and 5 bases, there was a span of 6 bases. Germline V lookup: CDR1 MDHEN, CDR2 SYDVKM. CDR3 DNA sequence: TGTGCCAGCAGTTCCACGGAAAACATTCAGTACTTC. Translated, it gives CASSSTENIQYF.

Worth noting for this clone: Sequence at one end of the junction differs from germline and may be a read error. This sequence joins TRBV14 and TRBJ2-1; 10 bases align to TRBD2. The CDR3 totals 17 residues. The V gene's germline CDR1 is SGHDN and CDR2 FVKESK. Here the CDR3 DNA reads TGTGCCAGCAGCCAAGATCGGTTAGCGGGGGGCCCTAGTAATCGCGTCTTC. It translates to CASSQDRLAGGPSNRVF.

The chain has TRBV10-3 and TRBJ2-3, with 11 bases identical to TRBD2. Germline trimming cut 4 bases from V and 5 bases from J; bases unmatched to any gene: 8. CDR3 size: 16 residues. Germline loops: CDR1 ENHRY, CDR2 SYGVKD. The CDR3: CAISGIASGGLDTQYF. In DNA, the CDR3 is TGTGCCATCAGTGGCATAGCTAGCGGGGGGTTAGATACGCAGTATTTT.

The chain combines TRBV4-2 with TRBJ2-7; D not certain. Between the trimmed V and J ends, which lost 0 bases and 6 bases, there was a span of 21 bases. Per the germline V gene, CDR1 is LGHNA and CDR2 is YNFKEQ. The CDR3 loop spans 17 amino acids. The CDR3 sequence: CASSQEGDVPGRVEQYF. The CDR3 DNA reads TGTGCCAGCAGCCAAGAGGGTGATGTACCTGGTAGAGTCGAGCAGTACTTC.

A single count supports this clone. This chain joins TRBV11-3 and TRBJ2-1; tentatively, D is TRBD2 (6 bases). V was shortened by 2 bases and J by 8 bases, with 10 bases between the two germline ends. The CDR3 covers 13 residues. Germline CDR1 reads SGHNT; CDR2 reads YENEEA. CDR3 loop: CASSLPSSDEQFF. The CDR3 DNA reads TGTGCCAGCAGCTTACCCTCTAGCGATGAGCAGTTCTTC.

There are a few counts of this clone. The chain links TRBV10-1 to TRBJ2-7; 7 bases map to TRBD2. CDR3 size: 14 residues. The germline V gene encodes CDR1 WNHNN and CDR2 SYGVQD (reference sequence). Unmatched junction bases numbered 4, after V lost 3 bases and J lost 2 bases. The CDR3 reads CASSDLAEPYEQYF. CDR3 DNA: TGCGCCAGCAGTGACCTAGCGGAGCCCTACGAGCAGTACTTC.

This rearrangement joins TRBV2 to TRBJ2-1; 9 positions agree with TRBD2. The CDR3 is 14 amino acids. With V trimmed by 7 bases and J by 9 bases, 10 bases remained unmatched. Germline assignment: CDR1 SNHLY and CDR2 FYNNEI. Here the CDR3 reads CASKGLAGVPEQFF. Written as DNA, the CDR3 is TGTGCCAGCAAGGGGTTAGCGGGGGTTCCTGAGCAGTTCTTC.

This chain joins TRBV3-1 (or the pseudogene TRBV3-2) and TRBJ1-6; unclear D gene. V was clipped by 7 bases and J by 2 bases, with 12 bases between them. Germline V gene lookup returns CDR1 LGHDT and CDR2 YNNKEL (reference sequence). The CDR3 consists of 15 residues. The CDR3 loop reads CASTPRSPYNSPLHF. The CDR3 region has the DNA TGTGCCAGCACCCCACGGAGCCCCTATAATTCACCCCTCCACTTT.

The J gene is TRBJ1-1, the V gene TRBV29-1; the D gene is possibly TRBD1 (5 bases). The length of the CDR3 is 13 residues. The V gene's germline CDR1 is SQVTM and CDR2 ANQGSEA. V lost 4 bases, J lost 3 bases, and 12 bases lay in between. This CDR3 is CSVAGGIDTEAFF. The DNA for the CDR3 is TGCAGCGTTGCTGGGGGAATCGACACTGAAGCTTTCTTT.

Only a few counts were recorded for this clone. The rearrangement links TRBV27 to TRBJ1-5, with D tentatively TRBD1 (6 bases). CDR3 length equals 16 residues. Trimming left V 0 bases short and J 2 bases short, with 11 bases between. CDR1 is MNHEY, CDR2 SMNVEV, per germline (reference sequence). The CDR3 coding sequence is TGTGCCAGCAGTTTATCGTGGGGGCTTGGCAATCAGCCCCAGCATTTT. As protein: CASSLSWGLGNQPQHF.

The chain has TRBV6-5 and TRBJ2-7; no clear D. V lost 7 bases and J 4 bases, leaving 8 bases between the germline ends. The CDR3 totals 11 residues. Germline V gene data show CDR1 as MNHEY and CDR2 as SVGAGI. Here the CDR3 reads CASNNAYEQYF. CDR3 in DNA: TGTGCCAGCAACAACGCGTACGAGCAGTACTTC.

This sequence joins TRBV20-1 and TRBJ2-3; D is ambiguous. Germline V gene data show CDR1 as DFQATT and CDR2 as SNEGSKA (reference sequence). CDR3 length: 11 residues. CDR3 DNA: TGCAGCCGGTCAGGTCCAGATACGCAGTATTTT. Translated, it gives CSRSGPDTQYF.

V is TRBV7-2 and J is TRBJ2-3, with 10 bases lining up with TRBD2. CDR1 SGHTA and CDR2 FQGNSA come from the germline V gene. J gave up 3 bases and V 3 bases, and 6 bases lay outside the gene matches. The CDR3 extends over 16 amino acids. CDR3 loop: CASSLQSGGATDTQYF. CDR3 bases: TGTGCCAGCAGCTTGCAGAGCGGGGGGGCGACAGATACGCAGTATTTT.

This clone was detected once. The chain links TRBV3-1 (or the pseudogene TRBV3-2) to TRBJ1-1; D unclear. Trimming cost V 4 bases and J 4 bases, with 13 bases left between them. Germline CDR1 and CDR2: LGHDT and YNNKEL (reference sequence). The CDR3 has 14 amino acids. The CDR3 here is CASSRREGGTEAFF. CDR3 nucleotide sequence: TGTGCCAGCAGCCGACGGGAGGGTGGCACTGAAGCTTTCTTT.

The CDR3 sequence: CASSLGSETGELFF. CDR3 in DNA: TGTGCCAGCAGCTTAGGTTCGGAGACCGGGGAGCTGTTTTTT. The chain combines TRBV5-6 with TRBJ2-2, with D unclear. Per germline, CDR1 SGHDT and CDR2 YYEEEE. V dropped 2 bases and J dropped 5 bases, with 10 bases sitting between them. The CDR3 contains 14 residues.

The rearrangement uses TRBV28 and TRBJ2-7; TRBD1 matches at 9 bases. Germline V gene lookup returns CDR1 MDHEN and CDR2 SYDVKM. The CDR3 runs to 16 residues. The trim removed 8 bases at V and 2 bases at J, leaving 13 bases unmatched. In DNA form, the CDR3 reads TGTGCCAGCTATGAACAGGGGGCCGTTTCTCCCTACGAGCAGTACTTC. As protein: CASYEQGAVSPYEQYF.

The V gene is TRBV5-5, the J gene TRBJ1-3; 7 bases fit TRBD1. Looked up from germline, CDR1 is SGHKS and CDR2 is YYEKEE (reference sequence). After removal of 0 bases from V and 6 bases from J, the junction contained 3 bases not matched to a gene. This CDR3 comprises 14 residues. The CDR3 coding sequence is TGTGCCAGCAGCTTGGCCGACAGGGCAAACACCATATATTTT. As protein: CASSLADRANTIYF. Looking up the rest from reference TRBV5-5 and TRBJ1-3 gives the full variable domain: DAGVTQSPTHLIKTRGQQVTLRCSPISGHKSVSWYQQVLGQGPQFIFQYYEKEERGRGNFPDRFSARQFPNYSSELNVNALLLGDSALYLCASSLADRANTIYFGEGSWLTVV.

V is TRBV29-1 and J is TRBJ1-3; 7 bases match TRBD1. Germline assignment: CDR1 SQVTM and CDR2 ANQGSEA. The CDR3 sequence is 16 residues long. V lost 0 bases and J lost 0; bases outside the gene matches: 5. The CDR3 loop reads CSVEDWGQSSGNTIYF. The CDR3 nucleotides read TGCAGCGTTGAAGATTGGGGACAGAGCTCTGGAAACACCATATATTTT. Looking up the rest from reference TRBV29-1 and TRBJ1-3 gives the full variable domain: SAVISQKPSRDICQRGTSLTIQCQVDSQVTMMFWYRQQPGQSLTLIATANQGSEATYESGFVIDKFPISRPNLTFSTLTVSNMSPEDSSIYLCSVEDWGQSSGNTIYFGEGSWLTVV.

CDR3: CASSTGTGSRTQYF. The CDR3 nucleotides read TGTGCCAGCAGTACAGGGACAGGGAGTAGGACGCAGTATTTT. This sequence joins TRBV6-5 and TRBJ2-3, with 9 bases identical to TRBD1. This CDR3 contains 14 residues. Trimming at V came to 5 bases and at J to 9 bases, leaving 9 bases not matched to a gene. Germline CDR1 and CDR2: MNHEY and SVGAGI.

V is TRBV5-1 and J is TRBJ2-1, with D perhaps matching TRBD2 (6 bases). The CDR3 sequence is 16 residues long. CDR1 is SGHRS and CDR2 is YFSETQ in the germline V gene. The ends were cut back, 4 bases at V and 5 bases at J, with 19 bases in the middle. This CDR3 is CASSPKAGLTDNEQFF. Written as DNA, the CDR3 is TGCGCCAGCAGCCCCAAAGCGGGCCTTACGGACAATGAGCAGTTCTTC. Drawing the rest from reference TRBV5-1 and TRBJ2-1, the complete variable domain is KAGVTQTPRYLIKTRGQQVTLSCSPISGHRSVSWYQQTPGQGLQFLFEYFSETQRNKGNFPGRFSGRQFSNSRSEMNVSTLELGDSALYLCASSPKAGLTDNEQFFGPGTRLTVL.